These T cell receptor beta chains were read from a single sample in a study of blood T cell repertoires in COVID-19. The protocol was immunoSEQ multiplex PCR, while the TCRdb copy is restricted to in-frame clones and leaves out a portion. This table has 200,000 to 250,000 clones, 75% to 85% appearing once. Sequenced input: peripheral blood. Receptor source: a human donor in a cohort sampled during active COVID-19. Both conserved end residues are part of each CDR3. The D gene is left open where the match is weak. Size values are once, few and many counts, or a class for expanded clones, and some rows have none.

>-|-|TRBJ2-7|TRBV10-3
CAISSEVWEQYF
TGTGCCATCAGTTCCGAGGTCTGGGAGCAGTACTTC
>-|-|TRBJ1-2|TRBV7-9
CASSSSTGGHGYTF
-
>-|TRBD2|TRBJ2-5|TRBV29-1
CSIIAGGRQETQYF
TGCAGCATAATAGCGGGGGGACGACAAGAGACCCAGTACTTC
>-|TRBD1|TRBJ2-7|TRBV19
CASSPGTAGSGEQYF
TGTGCCAGTAGTCCCGGGACAGCCGGATCGGGTGAGCAGTACTTC
>-|-|TRBJ2-1|TRBV5-6
CASSLGAEVEQFF
TGTGCCAGCAGCTTGGGGGCGGAGGTCGAGCAGTTCTTC
>-|-|TRBJ1-4|TRBV11-1
CASSSGGNNEKLFF
TGTGCCAGCAGCTCCGGCGGGAATAATGAAAAACTGTTTTTT
>-|-|TRBJ2-3|TRBV28
CASSLGSSTDTQYF
TGTGCCAGCAGTTTAGGTAGCTCAACAGATACGCAGTATTTT
>-|-|TRBJ2-5|TRBV12-5
CASGLPQGEGRETQYF
TGTGCTAGTGGTTTGCCACAGGGGGAGGGCCGGGAGACCCAGTACTTC
>-|-|TRBJ1-6|TRBV10-3
CAINGGEARSPLHF
TGTGCCATCAACGGAGGGGAGGCTCGATCACCCCTCCACTTT
>-|TRBD1|TRBJ2-4|TRBV29-1
CSVPDRGDIQYF
TGCAGCGTTCCCGACAGGGGGGACATTCAGTACTTC
>once|-|TRBJ2-7|TRBV18
CASSPSEGLEQYF
TGTGCCAGCTCACCGTCGGAGGGGCTGGAGCAGTACTTC
>-|TRBD2|TRBJ2-5|TRBV5-1
CASSLTAGDGETQYF
TGCGCCAGCAGCCTGACAGCGGGAGACGGAGAGACCCAGTACTTC
>-|TRBD2|TRBJ2-3|TRBV27
CARGGLLAGGTDTQYF
TGTGCCAGGGGGGGGCTCCTAGCGGGAGGCACAGATACGCAGTATTTT
>-|TRBD1|TRBJ2-2|TRBV5-1
CASSLGSGGVYTGELFF
TGCGCCAGCAGCTTGGGTTCAGGGGGCGTATACACCGGGGAGCTGTTTTTT
>few|TRBD1|TRBJ1-1|TRBV2
CASRLQGGTMNTEAFF
TGTGCCAGCAGGCTTCAAGGGGGCACGATGAACACTGAAGCTTTCTTT